The sequence of this TCR beta chain was determined in a study of blood T cell repertoires in COVID-19. Some clones are missing from TCRdb's copy, which holds only in-frame ones; the method was immunoSEQ multiplex PCR. The table has about 380,000 clones, more than 75% seen once. Recovered status applied to Cohort 3 donors who had two consecutive negative PCRs. It also applied to those with clearance or with symptom resolution. V lost 2 bases and J 1 base, leaving 11 bases between the germline ends. In germline, CDR1 is MNHEY, CDR2 SVGAGI. The CDR3 contains 15 residues. The TCR comes from a woman aged 18-29 years who had recovered from COVID-19. The specimen sequenced was PBMCs or T cells enriched from blood (not recorded which). This chain links TRBV6-5 with TRBJ1-1; D is perhaps TRBD1 (5 bases). CDR3 residues: CASSYAGWGNTEAFF. CDR3 nucleotide sequence: TGTGCCAGCAGTTACGCAGGGTGGGGGAACACTGAAGCTTTCTTT.